This is a list of T cell receptor beta chains from one sample in a study of blood T cell repertoires in COVID-19. Using immunoSEQ multiplex PCR, the repertoire was profiled, and TCRdb retains in-frame clones only, with some absent. The data show 80,000 or so clones, 70% to 90% seen once. Sequenced input: peripheral blood. Receptors were obtained from a woman aged 55-69 years with acute or convalescent COVID-19. CDR3s include the opening cysteine and the closing phenylalanine or tryptophan. The D gene is left open where the match is weak. Clone size appears in some rows only: once, few, many, or a class for an expanded clone.

J gene | D gene | clone size | V gene | CDR3 DNA | CDR3 protein
TRBJ1-6 | TRBD1 | . | TRBV2 | TGTGCCAGCAGTGTCGACCGGACAGGGTCCTCACCCCTCCACTTT | CASSVDRTGSSPLHF
TRBJ2-3 | TRBD1 | . | TRBV30 | TGTGCCTGGACTCCGGGACAGGGTCTGACAGATACGCAGTATTTT | CAWTPGQGLTDTQYF
TRBJ1-2 | . | . | TRBV7-2 | TGTGCCAGCAGCCGGCAGGGCGGGGAAACTAACTATGGCTACACCTTC | CASSRQGGETNYGYTF
TRBJ1-5 | . | . | TRBV5-1 | TGCGCCAGCAGCTGGGCTAGCAATCAGCCCCAGCATTTT | CASSWASNQPQHF
TRBJ1-4 | . | . | TRBV24-1 | TGTGCCACCAGTGATAGCCCGGGGGGGACGTATGAAAAACTGTTTTTT | CATSDSPGGTYEKLFF
TRBJ1-2 | TRBD1 | few | TRBV7-9 | TGTGCCAGCAGCTGGGGGGACAGTTCCAACTATGGCTACACCTTC | CASSWGDSSNYGYTF
TRBJ1-3 | TRBD1 | . | TRBV25-1 | TGTGCCAGCAGTCACCGGGACAGGGTCTCTGGAAACACCATATATTTT | CASSHRDRVSGNTIYF
TRBJ1-1 | . | . | TRBV2 | TGTGCCAGCGTCCCCACAGCCTTGAACACTGAAGCTTTCTTT | CASVPTALNTEAFF
TRBJ2-5 | TRBD1 | . | TRBV2 | TGTGCCAGCAGACCCCAGGGGGCGGGGGAGACCCAGTACTTC | CASRPQGAGETQYF
TRBJ1-2 | . | . | TRBV30 | TGTGCCTGGGACCAGGGTGGATATGGCTACACCTTC | CAWDQGGYGYTF
TRBJ1-2 | TRBD1 | few | TRBV30 | TGTGGGACAGGGCGGCGCAACTATGGCTACACCTTC | CGTGRRNYGYTF
TRBJ2-1 | . | many | TRBV6-4 | TGTGCCAGCAGTGCCGACAGGGAGGTGAATGAGCAGTTCTTC | CASSADREVNEQFF
TRBJ1-2 | . | . | TRBV4-1 | TGCGCCAGCAGCCAAGGCATGGCAGACTATGGCTACACCTTC | CASSQGMADYGYTF
TRBJ1-4 | . | few | TRBV23-1 | TGCGCCAGCAGTCAATCGGCGGGGTTCGGGAATGAAAAACTGTTTTTT | CASSQSAGFGNEKLFF
TRBJ1-5 | TRBD1 | . | TRBV5-1 | TGCGCCAGCAGCATAGGACAGGGGGAACCCCAGCATTTT | CASSIGQGEPQHF
TRBJ1-5 | TRBD1 | . | TRBV7-8 | TGTGCCAGCAGCACCTACTCGGGACAGCATAGCAATCAGCCCCAGCATTTT | CASSTYSGQHSNQPQHF